This T cell receptor (beta chain) originates from a study of cytomegalovirus exposure and HLA in healthy donors. CDR3 length: 13 residues. From germline, CDR1 is SQVTM and CDR2 ANQGSEA. Trimming at V came to 3 bases and at J to 5 bases, leaving 2 bases not matched to a gene. To note about this clone: Its antigen is undetermined.

Regarding the study as a whole: The study recorded 160 or so TCR beta chains that were cytomegalovirus-associated.

Researchers ran the PCR with 60 Vbeta and 13 Jbeta primers. The method was immunoSEQ multiplex PCR; TCRdb's version includes in-frame clones alone and lacks a portion of them. The sample records fewer than 150,000 clones, over 60% being singletons. The sequencing input was PBMCs. The rearrangement joins TRBV29-1 to TRBJ2-4; 9 bases map to TRBD1. This TCR was sampled from a man aged 35-49 years in good health and CMV-seropositive. This CDR3 reads CSVEDRGQNIQYF. The CDR3 nucleotides read TGCAGCGTTGAGGACAGGGGCCAAAACATTCAGTACTTC.